This TCR beta chain was captured in a study (dated by TCRdb to about 2015). Study-level background: The study set out to test whether tumor-infiltrating Tregs in breast cancer get recruited from blood Tregs or are instead converted in situ from other CD4+ T cell subsets. The paper's findings and limits, for the study overall: In terms of TCR gene usage, tumor memory CD4+ T cells clustered together with blood and lymph node memory CD4+ cells, as well as with lymph node naive CD4+ cells. The validation in the larger cohort was limited to a single TCR beta V-J rearrangement instead of whole repertoires. The greatest overlap of tumor-infiltrating Treg TCR alpha and beta sequences was with tumor naive CD4+ T cells, followed next by blood naive CD4+ T cells.

The germline V gene yields SGHTA for CDR1 and FQGNSA for CDR2. V is pared back by 5 bases and J by 9 bases, with 14 bases lying between the germline termini. From cysteine to phenylalanine, the CDR3 is 13 amino acids long. Here the CDR3 DNA is all that survives: 39 bases in frame from base 1. Details on this clonotype: Its antigen specificity is not known. One base away there is no much larger clone; base qualities are not given.

Full-length TCR variable regions were amplified by 5' RACE PCR with constant-region reverse primers, followed by semi-nested PCR with Nested Universal Primer A. The ReliaPrep RNA Cell Miniprep System was used to extract total RNA, which was then reverse transcribed into 5'RACE-ready cDNA with the SMARTer RACE 5'/3' Kit. An Illumina MiSeq was used to sequence the full-length TCR alpha and beta libraries, which had been barcoded with multiplex adaptors. The study's processing was this. For each of nine subset-tissue groups, sequencing data from the five patients were pooled, and the groups were then compared using unsupervised clustering of TCR gene usage. The Morisita-Horn index was used to calculate repertoire similarity, with shared sequences weighted by how much each contributed to each repertoire. TCRdb reran the public reads through fastp at Q25 and MiXCR, keeping productive beta chains. Rows are unified per CDR3 protein, each entry keeping the most common DNA and genes. TCRdb, not the authors, supplied the V and J calls. Present in this sample are over 50,000 distinct CDR3 sequences, approximately 23% of which were seen just once. Roughly 3% of the sample comes from the top ten.

The Miltenyi Naive CD4+ T Cell Isolation kit was used to purify naive CD4+ T cells, and CD25 microbeads were used to remove Tregs. Tregs, naive and memory CD4+ T cells from tumor, blood and ipsilateral draining lymph nodes of 4 or 5 breast cancer patients underwent full-length TCR alpha and beta sequencing. Tumor tissue and lymph nodes obtained from ipsilateral axillary dissection were perfused with PBS, minced and then digested with collagenase I and hyaluronidase. Sorted cell populations were confirmed by FACS to exceed 90% purity. The sequence was collected from a female donor with breast cancer. The chain was built from TRBV7-2 and TRBJ1-5, with the D gene not confidently named. Sequencing was performed on tumor-infiltrating naive CD4+ T cells sorted from the breast tumor. According to the study, the label for this sample's cell subset or site signals: naive CD4+ T cells, CD4+CD45RA+CD25-. The DNA reads as follows: TGTGCCAGCAGCCCAGAGGTGGCAGGGCCCCAGCATTTT. Its protein reads: CASSPEVAGPQHF.